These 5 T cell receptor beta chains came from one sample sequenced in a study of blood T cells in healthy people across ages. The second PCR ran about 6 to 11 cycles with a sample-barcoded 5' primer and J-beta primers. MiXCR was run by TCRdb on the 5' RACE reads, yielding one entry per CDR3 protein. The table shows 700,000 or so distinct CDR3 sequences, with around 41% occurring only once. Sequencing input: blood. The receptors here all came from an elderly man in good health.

The CDR3 DNA follows: TGTGCCAGCTCGACAGGGCCCTGGAGCTCCTATAATTCACCCCTCCACTTT. Protein: CASSTGPWSSYNSPLHF. The chain joins TRBV18 to TRBJ1-6; TRBD1 aligns across 7 bases. CDR1 is KGHSH, CDR2 LQKENI, per germline. This CDR3 spans 17 amino acids. V shed 6 bases, J shed 0 bases, and the junction held 8 bases outside the gene matches.

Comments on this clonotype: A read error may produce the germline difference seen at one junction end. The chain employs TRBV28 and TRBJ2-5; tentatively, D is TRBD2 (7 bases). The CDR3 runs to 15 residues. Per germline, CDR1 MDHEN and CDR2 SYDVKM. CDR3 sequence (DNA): TGTGACAGCAACGAAGGGGGAGGGCCCTACAATGAGCAGTACTTC. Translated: CDSNEGGGPYNEQYF. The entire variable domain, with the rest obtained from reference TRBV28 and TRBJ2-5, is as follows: DVKVTQSSRYLVKRTGEKVFLECVQDMDHENMFWYRQDPGLGLRLIYFSYDVKMKEKGDIPEGYSVSREKKERFSLILESASTNQTSMYLCDSNEGGGPYNEQYFGPGTRLLVL.

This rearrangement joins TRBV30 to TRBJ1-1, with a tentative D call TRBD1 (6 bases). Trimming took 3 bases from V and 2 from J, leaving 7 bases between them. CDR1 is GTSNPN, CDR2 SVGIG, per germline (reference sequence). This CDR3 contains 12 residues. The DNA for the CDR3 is TGTGCCTGGAGGACAGGTAACACTGAAGCTTTCTTT. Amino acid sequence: CAWRTGNTEAFF.

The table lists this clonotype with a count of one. The CDR3 nucleotides are TGTGCCAGCAGTTTAAGGCCGGGACGGCGCTATGGCTACACCTTC. Translation: CASSLRPGRRYGYTF. The V gene is TRBV27, the J gene TRBJ1-2; TRBD1 is a possible D gene (5 bases). Germline CDR1 MNHEY, CDR2 SMNVEV (reference sequence). There are 15 residues in the CDR3. Trimming shortened V by 2 bases and J by 4 bases, and 14 bases separated the two germline ends.

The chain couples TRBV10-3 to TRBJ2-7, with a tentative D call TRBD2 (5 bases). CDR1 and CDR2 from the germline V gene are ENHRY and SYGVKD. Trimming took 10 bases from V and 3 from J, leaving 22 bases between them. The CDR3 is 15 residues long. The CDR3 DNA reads TGTGCCACCCAAGAGAGGGAATCCATCCTCTACGAGCAGTACTTC. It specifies CATQERESILYEQYF.